This T cell receptor beta chain was profiled in a study of cytomegalovirus exposure and HLA in healthy donors. A word on this clone: Its antigen is currently unknown.

General study results and limits: In a later analysis, TCR beta V- and J-gene trimming was associated with a missense DCLRE1C variant. A later analysis reportedly identified an Asian-associated ancestry cluster as carrying fewer N-insertions than the approximately 730-donor mean.

V dropped 4 bases and J dropped 7; count of bases not matched to a gene: 12. This CDR3 spans 16 amino acids. PCR primers comprised 60 Vbeta and 13 Jbeta primers. Sequenced by immunoSEQ multiplex PCR; TCRdb stores in-frame clones only, minus some. The data contain 90,000 to 100,000 clones, around 82% of them singletons. The clonotype comes from a man younger than 35 in good health and CMV-seronegative. The genes are TRBV5-7 and TRBJ2-2; 8 bases agree with TRBD1. TRBV5-7 falls under the ORF class, with uncertain function. Sequencing was performed on PBMCs. CDR3 bases: TGTGCCAGCAGCCAACACCCTGGACAGGGCTTCGGGGAGCTGTTTTTT. It specifies CASSQHPGQGFGELFF.